These 28 T cell receptor beta chains share one sample of origin, sequenced in a study of regulatory dendritic cells for organ transplantation. This table comes from immunoSEQ multiplex PCR, and its TCRdb copy is limited to in-frame clones, with some not included. Here the sample spans 30,000 to 35,000 clones, around nine tenths being singletons. The material sequenced was naive CD4+ T cells from blood. The subset denotes: CD45RA+ naive T cells. The receptors come from a human donor in good health.

The rearrangement joins TRBV18 to TRBJ1-4; the D gene is possibly TRBD1 (5 bases). The V and J ends lost 5 bases and 6 bases respectively, with 19 bases between them. This CDR3 comprises 16 residues. The germline gives CDR1 KGHSH, CDR2 LQKENI. CDR3 bases: TGTGCCAGCTCAGCAGGATGGGGCCGGGAAGATGAAAAACTGTTTTTT. It codes for CASSAGWGREDEKLFF.

The V gene is TRBV11-2, the J gene TRBJ2-2; D is unclear. Deletions cut 1 base from V and 4 bases from J, with 10 bases between. This CDR3 contains 15 residues. Per germline, CDR1 SGHAT and CDR2 FQNNGV. This CDR3 is CASSLVWVGTGELFF. Written as DNA, the CDR3 is TGTGCCAGCAGCTTAGTTTGGGTGGGCACCGGGGAGCTGTTTTTT.

The V gene is TRBV28, the J gene TRBJ1-5, with D maybe TRBD1 (6 bases). The length of the CDR3 is 16 residues. V was cut by 4 bases and J by 6 bases, with 19 bases left in between. Germline V gene lookup returns CDR1 MDHEN and CDR2 SYDVKM. The CDR3 region has the DNA TGTGCCAGCAGTTCAATCCTACAGGGTGACGGTCAGCCCCAGCATTTT. Amino acids: CASSSILQGDGQPQHF. Looking up the rest from reference TRBV28 and TRBJ1-5 gives the full variable domain: DVKVTQSSRYLVKRTGEKVFLECVQDMDHENMFWYRQDPGLGLRLIYFSYDVKMKEKGDIPEGYSVSREKKERFSLILESASTNQTSMYLCASSSILQGDGQPQHFGDGTRLSIL.

The chain has TRBV9 and TRBJ1-6; no firm D call. Germline CDR1 SGDLS, CDR2 YYNGEE. CDR3 length: 13 residues. V was clipped by 2 bases and J by 6 bases, with 6 bases between them. CDR3 amino acids: CASSVGSNSPLHF. As DNA, the CDR3 is TGTGCCAGCAGCGTCGGGAGTAATTCACCCCTCCACTTT.

The V and J genes are TRBV5-6 and TRBJ2-7; D is unclear. CDR3 length: 12 amino acids. CDR1 SGHDT and CDR2 YYEEEE come from the germline V gene. V was pared by 7 bases and J by 7 bases, with 15 bases between. The CDR3 spells CASARRVFEQYF. In nucleotides, the CDR3 is TGTGCCAGCGCCCGCCGGGTCTTTGAGCAGTACTTC.

This chain connects TRBV7-2 to TRBJ2-3, with D uncertain. Trimming removed 5 bases from V and 6 bases from J, with 9 bases in between. Germline lookup yields CDR1 SGHTA and CDR2 FQGNSA. CDR3 length: 12 amino acids. The CDR3 here is CASSPYEDTQYF. CDR3 DNA sequence: TGTGCCAGCAGCCCTTATGAGGATACGCAGTATTTT.

The chain employs TRBV7-9 and TRBJ2-3, with D maybe TRBD1 (6 bases). The germline CDR1 and CDR2 sequences are SEHNR and FQNEAQ (reference sequence). Trimming took 5 bases from V and 0 from J, leaving 15 bases between them. CDR3 size: 16 residues. The CDR3 region has the DNA TGTGCCAGCAGCCCGGACAGTTTGACTAGCACAGATACGCAGTATTTT. Translation: CASSPDSLTSTDTQYF.

The chain couples TRBV6-6 to TRBJ2-6, with D maybe TRBD2 (5 bases). The CDR3 length is 15 residues. CDR1 is MNHNY and CDR2 is SVGAGI in the germline V gene (reference sequence). V gave up 3 bases and J gave up 2 bases, with 8 bases separating them. This CDR3 is CASSYPGTGANVLTF. As DNA, the CDR3 is TGTGCCAGCAGTTATCCGGGGACTGGGGCCAACGTCCTGACTTTC.

This chain joins TRBV6-6 and TRBJ2-7; no definite D call. CDR1 is MNHNY, CDR2 SVGAGI, per germline (reference sequence). V was clipped by 2 bases and J by 0 bases, with 5 bases between them. The CDR3 is 13 residues long. In DNA, the CDR3 is TGTGCCAGCAGTTACCCCTCCTCCTACGAGCAGTACTTC. Amino acids: CASSYPSSYEQYF.

This chain joins TRBV21-1 and TRBJ1-5; the table's D call of TRBD1 was not tested on the DNA. TRBV21-1 is a pseudogene locus. The CDR3 totals 17 residues. This CDR3 is CASSTEPGGRCNQPQHF. CDR3 nucleotides: TGTGCCAGCAGCACGGAGCCAGGGGGCAGATGCAATCAGCCCCAGCATTTT.

The chain couples TRBV7-2 to TRBJ2-1, with TRBD2 matching over 7 bases. CDR3 length equals 14 residues. J gave up 11 bases and V 1 base, and 8 bases lay outside the gene matches. The V gene's germline CDR1 is SGHTA and CDR2 FQGNSA. The CDR3 DNA reads TGTGCCAGCAGCTTAGGGGGGAAGCGGGGCCAGCAGTTCTTC. Protein product: CASSLGGKRGQQFF.

The chain is built from TRBV2 and TRBJ2-1; 8 nucleotides align to TRBD2. Germline V gene data show CDR1 as SNHLY and CDR2 as FYNNEI. With V trimmed by 6 bases and J by 3 bases, 10 bases remained unmatched. The CDR3 loop spans 16 amino acids. This CDR3 is CASRRVRGLDYNEQFF. CDR3 DNA: TGTGCCAGCAGAAGGGTTCGGGGACTAGACTACAATGAGCAGTTCTTC.

V usage is TRBV11-2 and J usage is TRBJ2-7, with a possible D match to TRBD1 (5 bases). CDR3 length: 17 amino acids. Trimming pared 3 bases from V and 6 bases from J, leaving 24 bases between. Germline assignment: CDR1 SGHAT and CDR2 FQNNGV. This CDR3 is CASSFGHLAEPRLEQYF. The CDR3 DNA reads as TGTGCCAGCAGCTTCGGACATCTGGCCGAACCGCGCCTCGAGCAGTACTTC.

J is TRBJ2-7 and V is TRBV18; TRBD2 aligns across 8 bases. Germline trimming cut 3 bases from V and 5 bases from J; bases unmatched to any gene: 3. Germline loops: CDR1 KGHSH, CDR2 LQKENI. The CDR3 totals 13 residues. The CDR3 DNA reads TGTGCCAGCTCACCCGGGGGGGAGGACGAGCAGTACTTC. As protein: CASSPGGEDEQYF.

The rearrangement uses TRBV9 and TRBJ2-7, with D possibly TRBD1 on 6 matching bases. CDR3 length: 14 residues. V lost 4 bases, J lost 2 bases, and 13 bases lay in between. The germline CDR1 and CDR2 sequences are SGDLS and YYNGEE. CDR3 DNA sequence: TGTGCCAGCAGCCAGGGGTGGTCAGCCTACGAGCAGTACTTC. Translating gives CASSQGWSAYEQYF.

The genes are TRBV9 and TRBJ2-1; 10 bases are a match to TRBD2. The CDR3 covers 15 residues. V shed 3 bases and J 4 bases; nucleotides not matched to a gene: 4. Germline CDR1 is SGDLS and CDR2 is YYNGEE. DNA for the CDR3: TGTGCCAGCAGCGAAGGACTAGCGGTATACAATGAGCAGTTCTTC. Residues: CASSEGLAVYNEQFF.

The chain joins TRBV28 to TRBJ1-1, with D perhaps matching TRBD1 (6 bases). The germline V gene has CDR1 MDHEN and CDR2 SYDVKM. The CDR3 totals 15 residues. V lost 6 bases and J 5 bases, leaving 19 bases between the germline ends. This chain's CDR3 is CASSTVQGGLTEAFF. The CDR3 DNA sequence: TGTGCCAGCAGCACGGTACAGGGAGGATTGACTGAAGCTTTCTTT.

The chain combines TRBV5-6 with TRBJ2-7; D is unresolved. Trimming left V 3 bases short and J 3 bases short, with 4 bases between. The CDR3 spans 11 residues. Germline CDR1 and CDR2: SGHDT and YYEEEE. This CDR3 reads CASSSRYEQYF. In nucleotides, the CDR3 is TGTGCCAGCAGCTCCCGCTACGAGCAGTACTTC.

This clone has just one count. The chain couples TRBV19 to TRBJ1-6; the match to TRBD1 covers 7 bases. Germline V gives CDR1 LNHDA, CDR2 SQIVND (reference sequence). The J segment lost 5 bases and the V segment lost 5 bases, leaving 18 bases of the junction unmatched. The CDR3 contains 19 residues. DNA for the CDR3: TGTGCCAGTAGTGTGGACGACCAGACACAGGGGCTGAATAATTCACCCCTCCACTTT. Translation: CASSVDDQTQGLNNSPLHF.

V and J are TRBV7-9 and TRBJ2-5, with 7 bases that match TRBD2. Germline V CDR1 and CDR2: SEHNR, FQNEAQ (reference sequence). The CDR3 is made up of 14 amino acids. V lost 5 bases to trimming and J lost 3 bases; unmatched junction nucleotides: 6. CDR3 nucleotides: TGTGCCAGCAGCCCCGGACTAGTCAAAGAGACCCAGTACTTC. Protein product: CASSPGLVKETQYF. The whole variable domain, remainder taken from reference TRBV7-9 and TRBJ2-5, is DTGVSQNPRHKITKRGQNVTFRCDPISEHNRLYWYRQTLGQGPEFLTYFQNEAQLEKSRLLSDRFSAERPKGSFSTLEIQRTEQGDSAMYLCASSPGLVKETQYFGPGTRLLVL.

This chain links TRBV4-2 with TRBJ2-1; 8 bases agree with TRBD2. Germline V lookup: CDR1 LGHNA, CDR2 YNFKEQ. The CDR3 runs to 17 residues. V lost 0 bases to trimming and J lost 8 bases; unmatched junction nucleotides: 12. CDR3 protein: CASSQDSWREVRYEQFF. Written as DNA, the CDR3 is TGTGCCAGCAGCCAAGATTCATGGCGGGAGGTACGCTATGAGCAGTTCTTC.

V usage is TRBV5-1 and J usage is TRBJ1-1; the D gene is possibly TRBD1 (6 bases). The length of the CDR3 is 15 residues. Looked up from germline, CDR1 is SGHRS and CDR2 is YFSETQ. V was clipped by 0 bases and J by 4 bases, with 13 bases between them. CDR3 region: CASSLAARGGTEAFF. CDR3 nucleotide sequence: TGCGCCAGCAGCTTGGCTGCGAGGGGGGGCACTGAAGCTTTCTTT.

The genes are TRBV5-4 and TRBJ2-1, with 7 bases matching TRBD2. Germline CDR1 SGHNT, CDR2 YYREEE (reference sequence). The CDR3 contains 16 residues. Losses at the gene ends were 4 bases for V and 0 bases for J; bases not matched to a gene: 7. CDR3 sequence: CASSPAGTTSYNEQFF. The CDR3 nucleotides are TGTGCCAGCAGCCCCGCCGGGACTACCTCCTACAATGAGCAGTTCTTC.

The chain links TRBV10-3 to TRBJ2-3, with 11 bases matching TRBD2. Germline V CDR1 and CDR2: ENHRY, SYGVKD. The CDR3 is 16 residues long. J lost 5 bases, V lost 3 bases, and 7 bases had no gene match. The chain's CDR3 is CAISDATSGNEDTQYF. DNA of the CDR3: TGTGCCATCAGTGACGCGACTAGCGGGAATGAAGATACGCAGTATTTT.

The V call is TRBV7-2, the J call TRBJ1-1; 8 nucleotides match TRBD1. CDR1 SGHTA and CDR2 FQGNSA come from the germline V gene. The CDR3 length is 14 residues. V lost 2 bases, J lost 5 bases, and 4 bases stayed unmatched. The CDR3 sequence is CASSLRQGATEAFF. The CDR3 region has the DNA TGTGCCAGCAGCTTACGGCAGGGGGCGACTGAAGCTTTCTTT. The whole variable domain, remainder taken from reference TRBV7-2 and TRBJ1-1, is GAGVSQSPSNKVTEKGKDVELRCDPISGHTALYWYRQSLGQGLEFLIYFQGNSAPDKSGLPSDRFSAERTGGSVSTLTIQRTQQEDSAVYLCASSLRQGATEAFFGQGTRLTVV.

The V call is TRBV5-1, the J call TRBJ1-2; tentative D call: TRBD1 (5 bases). Trimming left V 0 bases short and J 6 bases short, with 9 bases between. CDR1 is SGHRS, CDR2 YFSETQ, per germline. The CDR3 is 13 residues long. The CDR3 DNA sequence: TGCGCCAGCAGCTTGGCCAGGGTGGATGGCTACACCTTC. Translated: CASSLARVDGYTF.

The rearrangement uses TRBV18 and TRBJ1-2; 7 bases fit TRBD1. The V gene end was trimmed by 2 bases and the J gene end by 1 base; junction bases not matched to a gene: 4. CDR3 size: 15 residues. Germline values: CDR1 KGHSH, CDR2 LQKENI. The CDR3: CASSPTGDLNYGYTF. CDR3 coding DNA: TGTGCCAGCTCACCAACAGGGGACCTTAACTATGGCTACACCTTC.

This clone was recorded a few times. The rearrangement links TRBV7-2 to TRBJ2-7; D is undetermined. The V end was cut by 1 base, the J end by 2 bases, with 6 bases between. The germline CDR1 and CDR2 sequences are SGHTA and FQGNSA. This CDR3 has 13 residues. CDR3 residues: CASSLGRPYEQYF. The CDR3 DNA reads as TGTGCCAGCAGCTTAGGAAGGCCCTACGAGCAGTACTTC.